The 8 T cell receptor beta chains given below trace back to one sample, sequenced in a study of blood T cell repertoires in COVID-19. Sequenced by immunoSEQ multiplex PCR; TCRdb stores in-frame clones only, minus some. The data contain about 170,000 clones, roughly 82% of them singletons. Input material: peripheral blood. These TCRs come from a woman between 35 and 50 years old with COVID-19, enrolled during active disease.

The rearrangement uses TRBV6-1 and TRBJ1-5; D is unclear. V gave up 0 bases and J gave up 9 bases, with 9 bases separating them. Germline V gene lookup returns CDR1 MNHNS and CDR2 SASEGT. The CDR3 sequence is 13 residues long. CDR3 sequence: CASSEAEVRPQHF. For the CDR3, the DNA is TGTGCCAGCAGTGAAGCGGAGGTGAGGCCCCAGCATTTT.

The chain combines TRBV5-1 with TRBJ2-5; D gene uncertain. There are 13 residues in the CDR3. Germline V gene sequence: CDR1 SGHRS, CDR2 YFSETQ. V was shortened by 1 base and J by 9 bases, with 13 bases between the two germline ends. The CDR3 nucleotides are TGCGCCAGCAGCTTGAGAGCCTCGGTGGCCCAGTACTTC. As protein: CASSLRASVAQYF.

This chain uses TRBV2 with TRBJ1-2; 9 bases agree with TRBD1. The length of the CDR3 is 15 residues. V was clipped by 6 bases and J by 7 bases; unmatched bases: 12. Germline V CDR1 and CDR2: SNHLY, FYNNEI. The CDR3 nucleotides are TGTGCCAGCAGATTCCCCGGGACAGGGTTCTCTGGCTACACCTTC. Amino acids: CASRFPGTGFSGYTF.

In nucleotides, the CDR3 is TGTGCTTCCCAACAGCCCCAGCATTTT. This translates into CASQQPQHF. The J gene is TRBJ1-5, the V gene TRBV9; D call uncertain. Germline CDR1 and CDR2: SGDLS and YYNGEE. The CDR3 covers 9 residues.

This clone was observed a single time. The rearrangement joins TRBV7-2 to TRBJ2-3; D uncertain. The CDR3 has 15 residues. The V end was cut by 1 base, the J end by 4 bases, with 12 bases between. The germline CDR1 and CDR2 sequences are SGHTA and FQGNSA. Written as DNA, the CDR3 is TGTGCCAGCAGCTTAGGACTTAGGTACGCAGATACGCAGTATTTT. Translation: CASSLGLRYADTQYF.

Of note for this clone: The same CDR3 arises from other DNA sequences in this sample as well. This chain links TRBV18 with TRBJ2-3; tentative D call: TRBD2 (5 bases). The germline gives CDR1 KGHSH, CDR2 LQKENI. V was clipped by 2 bases and J by 0 bases, with 6 bases between them. The CDR3 has 14 residues. The CDR3 sequence: CASSPGRSTDTQYF. In DNA form, the CDR3 reads TGTGCCAGCTCACCAGGGAGAAGCACAGATACGCAGTATTTT.

The rearrangement uses TRBV5-6 and TRBJ2-1; 11 bases are shared with TRBD2. Germline trimming cut 4 bases from V and 0 bases from J; bases unmatched to any gene: 6. The germline CDR1 and CDR2 sequences are SGHDT and YYEEEE. The CDR3 loop spans 17 amino acids. CDR3 DNA: TGTGCCAGCAGCGGGACTAGCGGTAGGAGCTCCTACAATGAGCAGTTCTTC. Its protein is CASSGTSGRSSYNEQFF.

This clone was recorded once. The gene calls are TRBV28 and TRBJ1-1; D is perhaps TRBD1 (6 bases). This CDR3 contains 19 residues. Trimming stripped 2 bases from V and 0 bases from J, with 22 bases between. CDR1 is MDHEN, CDR2 SYDVKM, per germline. The CDR3: CASSLIRGTVRSMNTEAFF. CDR3 DNA sequence: TGTGCCAGCAGTTTAATCAGGGGCACGGTTCGATCCATGAACACTGAAGCTTTCTTT.